This T cell receptor beta chain was sequenced during a study of early T cells in non-severe SARS-CoV-2 infection. As for the study in general: Unpaired chains resulted from sequencing bulk RNA of unsorted whole blood.

Germline-derived CDR1 and CDR2 are LGHNA and YNFKEQ. With V trimmed by 6 bases and J by 3 bases, 4 bases remained unmatched. The CDR3 runs 14 residues. Individual cDNA molecules received unique molecular identifiers. TCRdb re-called the 5' RACE reads through MiXCR, storing one row per CDR3 protein. Among 51,000 or so distinct CDR3 sequences listed, approximately 11% were seen once. Source material: whole blood. The receptor was isolated from an adult who was a healthcare worker with PCR-confirmed SARS-CoV-2 infection or an uninfected control (not recorded which). V is TRBV4-2 and J is TRBJ1-4; 7 nucleotides match TRBD1. The CDR3 is CASSRQGPNEKLFF. In DNA, the CDR3 is TGTGCCAGCAGTAGACAGGGACCTAATGAAAAACTGTTTTTT.